This TCR beta chain was documented in a study of tumor-infiltrating lymphocytes in primary liver carcinoma. TCR beta cDNA was prepared out of approximately 500 ng total RNA by means of a constant-region primer. Investigators got TCR beta libraries out of three nested multiplex PCR rounds, done with slightly modified ARM-PCR. TRBV1-TRBV30 forward primers and a C-beta reverse primer were used in the first two PCR rounds, which each ran for around 11 cycles. TCRdb reprocessed the multiplex PCR reads with MiXCR, giving one entry per CDR3 protein. The table shows roughly 45,000 distinct CDR3 sequences, with about three quarters occurring only once. Co-extracted RNA and DNA came from 20-30 mg of unsorted bulk tissue. At sampling, these chronic HBV carriers had received no treatment. Viable tumor cell content exceeded 85% in every tumor sample. This clonotype was detected many times. Its cognate antigen is unknown.

General observations from the study: Whereas tumor region pairs overlapped more, tumor-adjacent and tumor-blood pairs overlapped less.

There are 17 residues in the CDR3. The V and J ends lost 4 bases and 2 bases, in that order; junction bases with no gene match: 8. Germline V CDR1 and CDR2: LGHNA, YNFKEQ. V gene TRBV4-2 combines with J gene TRBJ2-3, with 11 bases lining up with TRBD2. The clonotype originates from a middle-aged man with primary liver carcinoma and hepatitis B virus infection. Sequenced input: liver tumor tissue from sampling region 5. Subset meaning: tumor region T5, tumor centre. CDR3 nucleotides: TGTGCCAGCAGCCCTGGACTAGCGGGCCGCCTCACAGATACGCAGTATTTT. Residues: CASSPGLAGRLTDTQYF.